Listed below are T cell receptor beta chains from one sample, sequenced in a study of blood T cell repertoires in COVID-19. This table comes from immunoSEQ multiplex PCR, and its TCRdb copy is limited to in-frame clones, with some not included. The sample contains more than 150,000 clones, approximately 90% of which appear only once. Sequenced sample: peripheral blood. The source is a man in his forties or fifties with acute or convalescent COVID-19. The CDR3 runs from the conserved cysteine through the conserved F or W. Each record gives: CDR3 length, V gene, J gene, CDR3 protein.

cdr3_length: 16; v_call: TRBV6-5; j_call: TRBJ1-1; cdr3_aa: CASSYFRDRMHTEAFF
cdr3_length: 16; v_call: TRBV10-3; j_call: TRBJ2-3; cdr3_aa: CAITSGRAGSTDTQYF
cdr3_length: 19; v_call: TRBV19; j_call: TRBJ2-2; cdr3_aa: CATKKQDFLSGRWTGELFF
cdr3_length: 14; v_call: TRBV28; j_call: TRBJ2-1; cdr3_aa: CASMPGGSYNEQFF
cdr3_length: 14; v_call: TRBV9; j_call: TRBJ1-1; cdr3_aa: CASSVEPERTEAFF
cdr3_length: 12; v_call: TRBV28; j_call: TRBJ1-4; cdr3_aa: CASSLRGRQLFF
cdr3_length: 15; v_call: TRBV18; j_call: TRBJ1-1; cdr3_aa: CASSPMTGAHTEAFF
cdr3_length: 14; v_call: TRBV15; j_call: TRBJ2-3; cdr3_aa: CATAGSGSTDTQYF
cdr3_length: 15; v_call: TRBV11-1; j_call: TRBJ2-4; cdr3_aa: CASSPRGRPKNIQYF
cdr3_length: 11; v_call: TRBV29-1; j_call: TRBJ2-1; cdr3_aa: CSADSYNEQFF
cdr3_length: 14; v_call: TRBV3-1/TRBV3-2; j_call: TRBJ1-2; cdr3_aa: CASSHGTGLYGYTF
cdr3_length: 14; v_call: TRBV3-1/TRBV3-2; j_call: TRBJ1-5; cdr3_aa: CASSQAYSNQPQHF
cdr3_length: 16; v_call: TRBV7-9; j_call: TRBJ1-3; cdr3_aa: CASSQSGTGQGNTIYF